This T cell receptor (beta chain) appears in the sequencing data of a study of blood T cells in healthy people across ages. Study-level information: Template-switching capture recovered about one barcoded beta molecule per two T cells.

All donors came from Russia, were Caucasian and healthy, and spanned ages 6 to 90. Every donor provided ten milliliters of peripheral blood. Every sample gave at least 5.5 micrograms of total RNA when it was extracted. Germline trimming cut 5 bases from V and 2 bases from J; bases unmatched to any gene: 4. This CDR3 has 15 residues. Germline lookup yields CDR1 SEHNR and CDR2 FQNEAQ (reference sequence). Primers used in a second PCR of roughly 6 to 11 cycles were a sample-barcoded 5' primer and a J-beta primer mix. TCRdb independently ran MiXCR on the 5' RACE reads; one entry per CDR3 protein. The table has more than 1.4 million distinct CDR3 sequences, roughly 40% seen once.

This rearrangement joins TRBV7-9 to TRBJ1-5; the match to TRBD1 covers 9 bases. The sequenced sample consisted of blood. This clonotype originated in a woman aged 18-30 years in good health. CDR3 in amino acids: CASSTWTGGNQPQHF. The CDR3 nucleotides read TGTGCCAGCAGCACGTGGACAGGGGGCAATCAGCCCCAGCATTTT.